A selection of T cell receptor beta chains follows, all from one sample in a study of vaccination and CD4 T cells after COVID-19. TCRdb redid the calling of the PCR reads with MiXCR, one entry per CDR3 protein. The sample contains 25,000 to 30,000 distinct CDR3 sequences, less than 45% of which appear only once. Their antigen targets remain unknown. Sequencing used CD4+ T cells from blood, cultured in vitro, obtained about 7 months after SARS-CoV-2 vaccination. These receptors came from a human donor who had recovered from COVID-19. Each CDR3 is given with its conserved first and last residue. A D gene is named only where the DNA matches it firmly. Size values are once, few and many counts, or a class for expanded clones, and some rows have none.

D: TRBD2
size: NA
J: TRBJ2-2
V: TRBV20-1
CDR3: CSARDQTSGARGELFF
DNA: TGCAGTGCTAGAGATCAGACTAGCGGGGCGCGGGGGGAGCTGTTTTTT

D: NA
size: NA
J: TRBJ2-1
V: TRBV7-9
CDR3: CASSYRSRNSGNNEQFF
DNA: TGTGCCAGCAGCTATCGATCGCGAAACTCGGGGAACAATGAGCAGTTCTTC

D: NA
size: few
J: TRBJ1-2
V: TRBV7-2
CDR3: CASSQTGNYGYTF
DNA: TGTGCCAGCAGCCAGACTGGGAACTATGGCTACACCTTC

D: NA
size: NA
J: TRBJ2-3
V: TRBV28
CDR3: CASSSAIRLISTDTQYF
DNA: TGTGCCAGCAGTTCCGCCATCAGACTGATTAGCACAGATACGCAGTATTTT

D: TRBD1
size: NA
J: TRBJ2-3
V: TRBV10-3
CDR3: CAISLGDRSTDTQYF
DNA: TGTGCCATCAGTTTAGGGGACAGGAGCACAGATACGCAGTATTTT

D: TRBD1
size: NA
J: TRBJ1-2
V: TRBV4-1
CDR3: CASSDRVGYTF
DNA: TGCGCCAGCAGCGACAGGGTTGGCTACACCTTC

D: NA
size: NA
J: TRBJ1-1
V: TRBV5-6
CDR3: CASSLSQTLEAFF
DNA: TGTGCCAGCAGCTTGTCCCAGACCCTTGAAGCTTTCTTT

D: NA
size: few
J: TRBJ2-5
V: TRBV23-1
CDR3: CASSQEAQYF
DNA: TGCGCCAGCAGTCAGGAGGCCCAGTACTTC

D: NA
size: NA
J: TRBJ1-6
V: TRBV6-1
CDR3: CASSYTPTGRDNSPLHF
DNA: TGTGCCAGCAGCTATACCCCCACGGGACGGGATAATTCACCCCTCCACTTT

D: NA
size: NA
J: TRBJ2-7
V: TRBV6-1
CDR3: CASHWGRRQYF
DNA: TGTGCCTCCCACTGGGGCAGGAGGCAGTACTTC

D: NA
size: NA
J: TRBJ2-7
V: TRBV28
CDR3: CASGAYEQYF
DNA: TGTGCCAGCGGAGCCTACGAGCAGTACTTC

D: NA
size: NA
J: TRBJ2-3
V: TRBV4-3
CDR3: CASSQDTGEPTDTQYF
DNA: TGCGCCAGCAGCCAAGATACGGGGGAGCCAACAGATACGCAGTATTTT

D: NA
size: NA
J: TRBJ1-5
V: TRBV19
CDR3: CASSSQGGQPQHF
DNA: TGTGCCAGTAGTAGTCAGGGTGGTCAGCCCCAGCATTTT

D: NA
size: few
J: TRBJ2-5
V: TRBV27
CDR3: CASSEGGGTQYF
DNA: TGTGCCAGCAGTGAGGGGGGTGGGACCCAGTACTTC

D: NA
size: NA
J: TRBJ1-5
V: TRBV2
CDR3: CASRGYSNQPQHF
DNA: TGTGCCAGCAGGGGGTATAGCAATCAGCCCCAGCATTTT

D: NA
size: NA
J: TRBJ1-1
V: TRBV6-1
CDR3: CASSGGKTSNTEAFF
DNA: TGTGCCAGCAGTGGGGGGAAGACAAGCAACACTGAAGCTTTCTTT